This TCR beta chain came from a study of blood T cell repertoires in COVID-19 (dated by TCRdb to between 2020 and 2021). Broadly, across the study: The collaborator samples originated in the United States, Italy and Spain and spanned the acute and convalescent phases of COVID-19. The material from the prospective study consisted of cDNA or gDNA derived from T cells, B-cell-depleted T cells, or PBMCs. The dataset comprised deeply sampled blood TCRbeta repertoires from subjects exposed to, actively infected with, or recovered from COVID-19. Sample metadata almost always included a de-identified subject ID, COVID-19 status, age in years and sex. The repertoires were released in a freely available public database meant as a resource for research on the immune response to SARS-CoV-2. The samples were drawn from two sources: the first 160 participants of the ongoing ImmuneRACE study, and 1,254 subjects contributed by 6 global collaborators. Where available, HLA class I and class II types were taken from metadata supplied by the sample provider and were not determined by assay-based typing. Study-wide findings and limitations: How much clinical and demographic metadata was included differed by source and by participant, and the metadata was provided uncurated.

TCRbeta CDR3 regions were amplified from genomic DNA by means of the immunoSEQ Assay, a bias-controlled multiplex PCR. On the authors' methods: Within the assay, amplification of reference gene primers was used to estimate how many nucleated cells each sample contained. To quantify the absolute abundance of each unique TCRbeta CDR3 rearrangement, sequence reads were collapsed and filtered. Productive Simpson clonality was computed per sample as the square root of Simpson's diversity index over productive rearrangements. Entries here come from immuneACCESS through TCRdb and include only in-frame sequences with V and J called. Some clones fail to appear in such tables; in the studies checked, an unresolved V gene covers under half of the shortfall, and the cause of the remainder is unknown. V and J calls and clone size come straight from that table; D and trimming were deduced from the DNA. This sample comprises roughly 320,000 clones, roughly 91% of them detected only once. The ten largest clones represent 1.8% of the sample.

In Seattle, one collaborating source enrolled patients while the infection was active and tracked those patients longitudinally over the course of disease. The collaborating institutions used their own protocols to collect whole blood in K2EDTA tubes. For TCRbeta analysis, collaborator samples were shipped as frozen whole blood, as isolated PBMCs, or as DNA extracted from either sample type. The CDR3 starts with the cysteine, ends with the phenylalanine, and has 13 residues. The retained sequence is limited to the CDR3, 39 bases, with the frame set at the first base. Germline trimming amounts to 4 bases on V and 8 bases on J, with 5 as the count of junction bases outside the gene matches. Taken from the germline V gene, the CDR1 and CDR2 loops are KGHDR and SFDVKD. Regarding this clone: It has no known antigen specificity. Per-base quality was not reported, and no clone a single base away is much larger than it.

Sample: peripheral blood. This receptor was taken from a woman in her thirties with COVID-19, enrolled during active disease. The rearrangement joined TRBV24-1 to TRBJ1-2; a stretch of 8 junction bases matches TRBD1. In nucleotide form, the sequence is TGTGCCACCAGTGAGAGGACAGGGCAGGGCTACACCTTC. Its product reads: CATSERTGQGYTF.